Listed below are T cell receptor beta chains from one sample, sequenced in a study of CD8+ T cells in alopecia areata. Only in-frame clones appear in the TCRdb table, and some are missing; sequencing was by immunoSEQ multiplex PCR. The table records hundreds of thousands of clones, around three fifths of them present only once. The sequences come from CD4+ T cells sorted from blood, collected between weeks 51 and 54, from a patient treated with tofacitinib. The receptors come from a human donor with alopecia areata. Each CDR3 is given with its conserved first and last residue. Fields, in order: V gene, D gene, J gene, clone size, CDR3 DNA, CDR3 protein. The D gene is left open where the match is weak. Expanded clones are given a class, and other clones once, few, many or no size at all.

>TRBV30|NA|TRBJ1-4|once
TGTGCCTGGGGGCAAAGGGATAATGAAAAACTGTTTTTT
CAWGQRDNEKLFF
>TRBV9|NA|TRBJ2-1|NA
TGTGCCAGCAGCGTAGAAGGGGGGTCTAACAATGAGCAGTTCTTC
CASSVEGGSNNEQFF
>TRBV7-2|TRBD2|TRBJ2-3|few
TGTGCCAGCAGCTTATTCCTAGCGGGGGGCCTCCATACGCAGTATTTT
CASSLFLAGGLHTQYF
>TRBV15|NA|TRBJ2-7|few
TGTGCCACCAGCAGCCTAGACGAGCAGTACTTC
CATSSLDEQYF
>TRBV29-1|TRBD1|TRBJ2-2|once
TGCAGCGCCGGACAGGGCGGCGGGGAGCTGTTTTTT
CSAGQGGGELFF
>TRBV4-3|NA|TRBJ2-1|NA
TGCGCCAGCAGCCAAGAACTCTGGCCCTACAATGAGCAGTTCTTC
CASSQELWPYNEQFF
>TRBV4-2|NA|TRBJ2-3|NA
TGTGCCAGCAGCCAGGGGCAAGACGTGGATACGCAGTATTTT
CASSQGQDVDTQYF
>TRBV9|TRBD1|TRBJ1-2|NA
TGTGCCAGCAGCCCTTCCCCCGGACAGGGTCACTATGGCTACACCTTC
CASSPSPGQGHYGYTF
>TRBV5-1|NA|TRBJ2-7|once
TGCGCCAGCAGCTTGGGGGACCTAGTCTACGAGCAGTACTTC
CASSLGDLVYEQYF
>TRBV5-5|TRBD1|TRBJ2-3|few
TGTGCCAGCAGCGCCCACTCCTCGGGACAGGGGGCCCCGGGTACGCAGTATTTT
CASSAHSSGQGAPGTQYF
>TRBV6-1|NA|TRBJ2-7|few
TGTGCCAGCAGTGAAGTTGCTATAGATCGGAGCTCCTACGAGCAGTACTTC
CASSEVAIDRSSYEQYF
>TRBV23-1|NA|TRBJ1-2|NA
TGCGCCAGCAGTCAATCCCCAGTGGGCTATGGCTACACCTTC
CASSQSPVGYGYTF
>TRBV30|TRBD1|TRBJ2-3|NA
TGTGCCTGGAGTCCCTTGACAGGGTATACGCAGTATTTT
CAWSPLTGYTQYF
>TRBV7-9|NA|TRBJ1-6|NA
TGTGCCAGCAGCTTAGAGAGTTATTCACCCCTCCACTTT
CASSLESYSPLHF
>TRBV7-6|NA|TRBJ2-1|NA
TGTGCCAGCAGCTTTGGGGGTAGCTCCTACAATGAGCAGTTCTTC
CASSFGGSSYNEQFF
>TRBV11-1|NA|TRBJ2-7|NA
TGTGCCAGCAGCCCGGGCCGGGGCGAGCAGTACTTC
CASSPGRGEQYF
>TRBV4-1|NA|TRBJ1-1|NA
TGCGCCAGCAGCCAAGGGATCCTTAACACTGAAGCTTTCTTT
CASSQGILNTEAFF
>TRBV30|TRBD2|TRBJ2-1|NA
TGTGCCTGGAGTGTAGTGCTGGGTAGCGGGGGGTACTACAATGAGCAGTTCTTC
CAWSVVLGSGGYYNEQFF
>TRBV19|NA|TRBJ2-4|NA
TGTGCCAGTAGTCACGGGTTAAGGGACATTCAGTACTTC
CASSHGLRDIQYF
>TRBV5-1|TRBD1|TRBJ2-3|NA
TGCGCCAGCAGACGTCAACAGGGGGGCACAGATACGCAGTATTTT
CASRRQQGGTDTQYF
>TRBV6-6|NA|TRBJ2-1|NA
TGTGCCAGCAGTTACGGTACCTACAATGAGCAGTTCTTC
CASSYGTYNEQFF
>TRBV7-7|TRBD2|TRBJ2-1|NA
TGTGCTAGTGCCTCCGGGACTAGCGGGGTTTATGAGCAGTTCTTC
CASASGTSGVYEQFF
>TRBV29-1|NA|TRBJ1-2|NA
TGCAGCGTCGCCTTGACAGGACTTATACTCCACACCTTC
CSVALTGLILHTF
>TRBV19|TRBD1|TRBJ2-7|NA
TGTGCCAGTAGCAGACAGGGAAGCTACGAGCAGTACTTC
CASSRQGSYEQYF
>TRBV10-3|NA|TRBJ1-2|few
TGTGCCACCTTCGGACAACAACTCTATGGCTACACCTTC
CATFGQQLYGYTF
>TRBV29-1|TRBD2|TRBJ2-4|NA
TGCAGCGTTGCGGTAGCGGGCGACAAAAACATTCAGTACTTC
CSVAVAGDKNIQYF
>TRBV4-1|TRBD2|TRBJ2-1|few
TGCGCCAGCAGTCCCACCGGGACTAGCCGGTTCTTC
CASSPTGTSRFF
>TRBV30|NA|TRBJ1-5|NA
TGTGCCTGGAGTAGGACAGAAAATCAGCCCCAGCATTTT
CAWSRTENQPQHF
>TRBV7-2|TRBD1|TRBJ1-6|once
TGTGCCAGCAGCTCTCGAACAGGGGGCCGGTCACCCCTCCACTTT
CASSSRTGGRSPLHF
>TRBV7-2|TRBD1|TRBJ1-4|NA
TGTGCCAGCAGCTCTATAGGGGGGACAGGGGCTGAAAAACTGTTTTTT
CASSSIGGTGAEKLFF
>TRBV6-5|NA|TRBJ1-2|NA
TGTGCCAGCAGTCCGGCCATGGGCTATGGCTACACCTTC
CASSPAMGYGYTF
>TRBV29-1|NA|TRBJ1-6|NA
TGCAGCGTTGAATTTCGCGTGCAGGGACCCCTCCACTTT
CSVEFRVQGPLHF
>TRBV6-5|NA|TRBJ2-7|NA
TGTGCCAGCAGTTACATTTTTGCAGCCTCCTACGAGCAGTACTTC
CASSYIFAASYEQYF
>TRBV7-8|TRBD2|TRBJ2-1|few
TGTGCCAGCAGGCCCAGCGGGGGCTCCTACAATGAGCAGTTCTTC
CASRPSGGSYNEQFF
>TRBV29-1|NA|TRBJ1-5|NA
TGCAGCCATGCAGGAGACCTCAATCAGCCCCAGCATTTT
CSHAGDLNQPQHF
>TRBV14|TRBD2|TRBJ2-2|NA
TGTGCCAGCAGCCAACTAGCGGGGCTGACCGGGGAGCTGTTTTTT
CASSQLAGLTGELFF
>TRBV5-1|NA|TRBJ2-1|NA
TGCGCCAGCAGCCTGGACCCAGGGGGAGGTGAGCAGTTCTTC
CASSLDPGGGEQFF
>TRBV10-2|TRBD1|TRBJ1-2|NA
TGCGCCAGCAGCCCAACAGGGGTGGGCGGCTACACCTTC
CASSPTGVGGYTF
>TRBV13|NA|TRBJ1-6|NA
TGTGCCAGCAGCTTCCGGGAGTCCTCTTCACCCCTCCACTTT
CASSFRESSSPLHF
>TRBV7-2|TRBD2|TRBJ2-7|few
TGTGCCAGCAGCCGAAGCGGGGTCGAGCAGTACTTC
CASSRSGVEQYF
>TRBV7-7|TRBD2|TRBJ2-5|NA
TGTGCTAGCAGCCCGGGACTAGCGGGGACTAACCAAGAGACCCAGTACTTC
CASSPGLAGTNQETQYF
>TRBV18|NA|TRBJ1-1|NA
TGTGCCAGCTCACCCGACATAGGAATCGGCACTGAAGCTTTCTTT
CASSPDIGIGTEAFF